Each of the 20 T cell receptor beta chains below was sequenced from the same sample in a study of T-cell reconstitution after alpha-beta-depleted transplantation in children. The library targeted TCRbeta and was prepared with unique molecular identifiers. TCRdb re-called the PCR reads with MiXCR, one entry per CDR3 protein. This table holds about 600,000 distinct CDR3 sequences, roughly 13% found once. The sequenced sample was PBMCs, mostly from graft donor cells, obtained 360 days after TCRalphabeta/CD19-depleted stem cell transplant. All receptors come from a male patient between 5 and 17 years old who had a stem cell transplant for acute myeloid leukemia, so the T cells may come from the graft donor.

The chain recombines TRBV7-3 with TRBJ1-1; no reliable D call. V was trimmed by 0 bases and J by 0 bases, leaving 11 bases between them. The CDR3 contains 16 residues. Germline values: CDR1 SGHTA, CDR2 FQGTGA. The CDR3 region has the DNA TGTGCCAGCAGCTTAACGGGTTGGCAGCTGAACACTGAAGCTTTCTTT. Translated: CASSLTGWQLNTEAFF.

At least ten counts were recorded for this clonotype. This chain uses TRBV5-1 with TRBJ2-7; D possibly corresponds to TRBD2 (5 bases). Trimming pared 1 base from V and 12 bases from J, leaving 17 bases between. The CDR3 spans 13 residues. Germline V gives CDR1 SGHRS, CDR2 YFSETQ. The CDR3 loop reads CASSLSSSLRRYF. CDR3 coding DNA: TGCGCCAGCAGCTTGAGTTCTAGCCTAAGGAGGTACTTC.

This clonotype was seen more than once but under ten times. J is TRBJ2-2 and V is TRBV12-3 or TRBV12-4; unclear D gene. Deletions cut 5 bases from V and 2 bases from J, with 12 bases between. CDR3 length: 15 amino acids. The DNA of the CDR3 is TGTGCCAGCAGTCCTCATAGTTCTAACACCGGGGAGCTGTTTTTT. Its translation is CASSPHSSNTGELFF.

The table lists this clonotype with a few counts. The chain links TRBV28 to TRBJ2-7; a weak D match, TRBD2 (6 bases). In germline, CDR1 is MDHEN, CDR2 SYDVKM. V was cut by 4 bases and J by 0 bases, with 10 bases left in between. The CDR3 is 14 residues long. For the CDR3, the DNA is TGTGCCAGCAGTTGGGACTCAAGCTCCTACGAGCAGTACTTC. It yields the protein CASSWDSSSYEQYF.

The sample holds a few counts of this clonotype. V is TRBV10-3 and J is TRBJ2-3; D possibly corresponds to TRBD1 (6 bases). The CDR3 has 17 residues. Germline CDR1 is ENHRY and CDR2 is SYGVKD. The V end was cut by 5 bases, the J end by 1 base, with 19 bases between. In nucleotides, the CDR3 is TGTGCCATCAGTCTCCGGAGACAGGTCGGTGGCACAGATACGCAGTATTTT. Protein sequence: CAISLRRQVGGTDTQYF.

The CDR3 here is CAITRVRGGEPYGYTF. DNA of the CDR3: TGTGCCATCACCCGAGTAAGAGGGGGCGAACCCTATGGCTACACCTTC. The chain couples TRBV10-3 to TRBJ1-2; TRBD1 agrees at 7 bases. Trimming at V came to 7 bases and at J to 4 bases, leaving 15 bases not matched to a gene. Germline CDR1 ENHRY, CDR2 SYGVKD. The CDR3 runs 16 residues.

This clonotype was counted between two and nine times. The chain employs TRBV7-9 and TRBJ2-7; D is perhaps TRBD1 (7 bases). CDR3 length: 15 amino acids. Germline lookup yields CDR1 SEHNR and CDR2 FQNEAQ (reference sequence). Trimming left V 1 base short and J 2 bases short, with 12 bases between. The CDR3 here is CASSLVRGDTYEQYF. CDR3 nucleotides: TGTGCCAGCAGCTTAGTCAGGGGGGATACCTACGAGCAGTACTTC.

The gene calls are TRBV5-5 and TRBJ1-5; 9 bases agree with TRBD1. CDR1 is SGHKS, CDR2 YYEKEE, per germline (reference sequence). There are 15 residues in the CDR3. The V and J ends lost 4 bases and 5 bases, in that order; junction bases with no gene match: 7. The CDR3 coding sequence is TGTGCCAGCAGCGGGGACAGGGAACGCCATCAGCCCCAGCATTTT. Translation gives CASSGDRERHQPQHF.

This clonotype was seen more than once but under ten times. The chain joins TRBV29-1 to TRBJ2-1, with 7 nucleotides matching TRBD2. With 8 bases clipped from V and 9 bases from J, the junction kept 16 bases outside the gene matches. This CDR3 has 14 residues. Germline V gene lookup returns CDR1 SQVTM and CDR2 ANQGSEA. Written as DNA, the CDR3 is TGCAGCTTTCTTCAAGGGAGGGCTTGGAGTGAGCAGTTCTTC. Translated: CSFLQGRAWSEQFF.

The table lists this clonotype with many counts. The CDR3 region is CSASFDTEAFF. CDR3 sequence (DNA): TGCAGTGCTAGTTTTGACACTGAAGCTTTCTTT. V usage is TRBV20-1 and J usage is TRBJ1-1; D call uncertain. Trimming took 3 bases from V and 3 from J, leaving 5 bases between them. CDR3 length: 11 residues. Germline lookup yields CDR1 DFQATT and CDR2 SNEGSKA (reference sequence).

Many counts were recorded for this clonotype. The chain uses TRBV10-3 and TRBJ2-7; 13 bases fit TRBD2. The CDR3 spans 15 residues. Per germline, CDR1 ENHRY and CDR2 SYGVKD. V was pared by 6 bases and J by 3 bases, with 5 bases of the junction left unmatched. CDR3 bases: TGTGCCATCAGAAGCTGGACTAGCGGGAGCTACGAGCAGTACTTC. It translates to CAIRSWTSGSYEQYF.

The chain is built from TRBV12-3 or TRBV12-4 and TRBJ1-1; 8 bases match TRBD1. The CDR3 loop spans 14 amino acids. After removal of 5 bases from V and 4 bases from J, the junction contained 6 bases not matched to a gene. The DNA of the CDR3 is TGTGCCAGCAGTCGGGGACAGGTCGGCACTGAAGCTTTCTTT. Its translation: CASSRGQVGTEAFF.

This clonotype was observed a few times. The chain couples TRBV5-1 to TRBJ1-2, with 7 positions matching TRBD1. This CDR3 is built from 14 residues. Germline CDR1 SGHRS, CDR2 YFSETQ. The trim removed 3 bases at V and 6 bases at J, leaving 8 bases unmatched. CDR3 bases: TGCGCCAGCAGCTCCGGACAGGAGGCTGATGGCTACACCTTC. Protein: CASSSGQEADGYTF.

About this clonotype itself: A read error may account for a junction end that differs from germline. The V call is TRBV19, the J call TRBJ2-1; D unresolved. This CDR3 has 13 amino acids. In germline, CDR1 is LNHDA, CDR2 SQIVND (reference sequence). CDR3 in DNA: TGTGCTAGTAGTAGCCTCACCTACAATGAGCAGTTCTTC. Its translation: CASSSLTYNEQFF.

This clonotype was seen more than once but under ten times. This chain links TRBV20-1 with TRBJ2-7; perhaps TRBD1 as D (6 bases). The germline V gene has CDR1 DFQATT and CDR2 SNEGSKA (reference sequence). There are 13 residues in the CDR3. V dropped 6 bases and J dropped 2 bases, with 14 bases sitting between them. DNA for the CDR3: TGCAGTGCAACCGGGACAAAAACCTACGAGCAGTACTTC. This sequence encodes CSATGTKTYEQYF.

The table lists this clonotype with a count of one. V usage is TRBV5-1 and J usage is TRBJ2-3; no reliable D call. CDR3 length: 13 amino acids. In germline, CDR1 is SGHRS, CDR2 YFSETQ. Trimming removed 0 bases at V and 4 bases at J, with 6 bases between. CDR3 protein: CASSLAFPDTQYF. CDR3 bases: TGCGCCAGCAGCTTGGCCTTTCCAGATACGCAGTATTTT.

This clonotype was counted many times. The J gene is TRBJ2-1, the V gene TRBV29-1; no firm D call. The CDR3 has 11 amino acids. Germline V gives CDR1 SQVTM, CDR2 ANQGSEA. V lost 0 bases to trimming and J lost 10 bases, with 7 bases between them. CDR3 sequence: CSVEEIYEQFF. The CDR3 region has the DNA TGCAGCGTTGAAGAAATTTACGAGCAGTTCTTC.

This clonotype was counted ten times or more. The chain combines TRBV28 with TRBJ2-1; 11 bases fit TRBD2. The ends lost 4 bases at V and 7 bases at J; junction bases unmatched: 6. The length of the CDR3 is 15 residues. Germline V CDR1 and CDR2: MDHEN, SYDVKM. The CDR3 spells CASSYLAGGLNEQFF. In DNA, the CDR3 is TGTGCCAGCAGTTACTTAGCGGGAGGGCTAAATGAGCAGTTCTTC.

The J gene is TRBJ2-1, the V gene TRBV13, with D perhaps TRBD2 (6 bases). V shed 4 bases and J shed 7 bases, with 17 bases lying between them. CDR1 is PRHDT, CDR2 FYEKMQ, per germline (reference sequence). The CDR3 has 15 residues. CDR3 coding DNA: TGTGCCAGCAGCTCTCCTCGACTAGTTCGGAATGAGCAGTTCTTC. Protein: CASSSPRLVRNEQFF.

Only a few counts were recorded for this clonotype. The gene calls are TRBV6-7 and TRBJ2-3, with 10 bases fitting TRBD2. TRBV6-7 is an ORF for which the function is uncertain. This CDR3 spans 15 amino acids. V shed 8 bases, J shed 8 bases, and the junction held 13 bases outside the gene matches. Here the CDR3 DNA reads TGTGCCAGCCAGACGAGGGGGCTAGCGGGGGTTACGCAGTATTTT. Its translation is CASQTRGLAGVTQYF.